This T cell receptor (beta chain) originates from a study of Ad26.COV2.S vaccination and SARS-CoV-2 variants (dated by TCRdb to about 2021). Background for the entire study: Donors in the vaccine arm were drawn from COV1001, a multicentre, randomized, double-blind, placebo-controlled phase I-IIa trial testing Ad26.COV2.S in healthy adults. Throughout the experiments and outcome assessment, investigators stayed blinded to trial group allocation. Participants in the trial were split at random into five groups of five each, receiving low-dose or high-dose Ad26.COV2.S once or twice, or else placebo on both occasions. Ad26.COV2.S was given intramuscularly at 5x10^10 or 1x10^11 viral particles, as a single shot or as two shots 56 days apart. The specificity and breadth of SARS-CoV-2-reactive T cell receptors after Ad26.COV2.S vaccination were assessed by TCRbeta repertoire sequencing. The TCR-sequenced set comprised approximately 32 samples: about 19 Ad26.COV2.S vaccine recipients, 5 placebo recipients and 8 SARS-CoV-2 convalescent individuals.

Study-level results and caveats: After vaccination, substantial breadth of spike-specific CD8+ and CD4+ T cell responses was reported. The authors noted that total T cell responses may have been underestimated by the TCR breadth and depth analyses. Vaccine and placebo recipients had similar non-spike TCR breadth, a finding consistent with the vaccine containing only spike. Higher spike-specific TCR breadth was observed in Ad26.COV2.S recipients than in placebo recipients (P = 0.0014). Comparing responses between vaccine doses or regimens was not something the study was powered to do.

The treatment or condition label for this specimen denotes: about 20 received Ad26.COV2.S at low or high dose, single or two shots; 5 received placebo; per-sample allocation not given. For vaccine and placebo recipients, the sequenced repertoires came from samples collected on day 63 after the first injection. Cohort 1b enrolled around 24 adults aged 18-55 years at a single site in Boston, USA, between 29 July and 7 August 2020. Ad26.COV2.S was a replication-incompetent adenovirus type 26 vector expressing a prefusion-stabilized SARS-CoV-2 spike protein from the original Wuhan strain. The immunoSEQ Assay was the method used to sequence TCRbeta CDR3 regions. After extraction, genomic DNA underwent amplification by bias-controlled multiplex PCR, followed by high-throughput sequencing. The original methods were these. To quantify the absolute abundance of each unique TCRbeta CDR3 region, sequences were collapsed and filtered. Usable DNA was measured by amplifying reference genes present in all nucleated cells, and TCRbeta template counts were normalized to that usable DNA to estimate T cell fraction. Repertoire TCRs were annotated as SARS-CoV-2-specific when V gene, CDR3 amino acid sequence and J gene were exactly matched to a known reactive TCR set. The reference SARS-CoV-2 TCR set was obtained from MIRA and was filtered for enrichment in COVID-19-positive ImmuneCODE repertoires, whereby public or cross-reactive TCRs were removed. Drawing on the MIRA antigens, annotated TCRs were analysed further at the level of specific ORF or position within ORF. Breadth was defined as the number of annotated unique rearrangements divided by the total number of unique productive rearrangements, and depth was defined as the summed frequency of the annotated unique rearrangements. Two-sided Wilcoxon rank-sum tests were applied when comparing TCR breadth between groups. The clones in this table, taken by TCRdb from immuneACCESS, are in-frame only. Not every clone is retained; where verified, under half of the shortfall comes from an unresolved V gene, and the cause of the rest is unknown. D and trimming were read from the DNA, whereas the V and J calls and clone size are those reported in that table. This sample holds 440,000 or so clones; around 91% were observed only once. The leading ten clones occupy around 4.5% of the sample.

The germline V gene gives CDR1 as KGHSH and CDR2 as LQKENI. Compared with germline, V lacks 3 bases and J lacks 0 bases; bases without a gene match: 2. The CDR3 sequence holds 14 residues, the cysteine and phenylalanine included. Only CDR3 DNA is held: 42 bases, read in frame from base 1. A remark on this clone: Its antigen is not yet known. No much larger clone exists at a distance of one base, and base qualities are not known.

Source: peripheral blood, taken in a trial of Ad26.COV2.S vaccine versus placebo. The receptor comes from a person between 18 and 65 years old who received the Ad26.COV2.S COVID-19 vaccine or a placebo. The sequence links TRBV18 to TRBJ2-7; 7 middle bases align to TRBD1. The sequence in DNA is TGTGCCAGCTCACCTGGACAGGCCTCCTACGAGCAGTACTTC. Protein translation: CASSPGQASYEQYF.